One and the same sample provided the 28 T cell receptor beta chains below, sequenced in a study of control samples from healthy donors and cancer patients. Profiled with immunoSEQ multiplex PCR; TCRdb holds only in-frame clones, not every one. The sample has under 85,000 clones; more than 65% are singletons. Sequences were obtained from PBMCs. All receptors come from a man aged 55 to 70 with head and neck cancer.

The CDR3 nucleotides are TGCGCCAGCAGTCGACTAGCGGGAGGACACAATGAGCAGTTCTTC. Protein: CASSRLAGGHNEQFF. This rearrangement joins TRBV10-2 to TRBJ2-1, with 13 positions matching TRBD2. The CDR3 covers 15 residues. V shed 5 bases and J 5 bases; nucleotides not matched to a gene: 3. Germline V gives CDR1 WSHSY, CDR2 SAAADI.

The count of this clone is one. The chain employs TRBV24-1 and TRBJ2-3, with 9 bases identical to TRBD1. CDR1 is KGHDR and CDR2 is SFDVKD in the germline V gene. J was trimmed by 1 base and V by 4 bases; bases with no gene match: 8. There are 17 residues in the CDR3. In nucleotides, the CDR3 is TGTGCCACCAGTGAGGCTTGGACAGGGGCCCGCACAGATACGCAGTATTTT. It specifies CATSEAWTGARTDTQYF.

The CDR3 loop is CAISESMMGYGYTF. CDR3 bases: TGTGCCATCAGTGAGTCGATGATGGGTTATGGCTACACCTTC. The V gene is TRBV10-3, the J gene TRBJ1-2; D gene uncertain. Trimming stripped 0 bases from V and 5 bases from J, with 10 bases between. This CDR3 is built from 14 residues. Germline V gene lookup returns CDR1 ENHRY and CDR2 SYGVKD.

The J gene is TRBJ2-4, the V gene TRBV7-8; 9 positions match TRBD2. Trimming removed 5 bases from V and 0 bases from J; junction bases left unmatched: 11. The V gene's germline CDR1 is SGHVS and CDR2 FQNEAQ. CDR3 length equals 18 residues. CDR3 region: CASSPSIAGVLAKNIQYF. In DNA, the CDR3 is TGTGCCAGCAGCCCTAGTATAGCGGGAGTACTAGCCAAAAACATTCAGTACTTC.

This clone was detected once. V and J are TRBV29-1 and TRBJ1-2, with 10 bases aligning to TRBD1. After removal of 3 bases from V and 6 bases from J, the junction contained 4 bases not matched to a gene. The CDR3 consists of 13 residues. CDR1 SQVTM and CDR2 ANQGSEA come from the germline V gene. CDR3 in amino acids: CSVEGTGVNGYTF. CDR3 nucleotide sequence: TGCAGCGTTGAGGGGACAGGGGTCAATGGCTACACCTTC.

This sequence joins TRBV4-1 and TRBJ2-1; 14 positions match TRBD2. Germline assignment: CDR1 MGHRA and CDR2 YSYEKL. The V gene end was trimmed by 3 bases and the J gene end by 6 bases; junction bases not matched to a gene: 1. The CDR3 has 15 amino acids. CDR3 coding DNA: TGCGCCAGCAGCCAGACTAGCGGGAGGGCCAATGAGCAGTTCTTC. It encodes CASSQTSGRANEQFF.

The gene calls are TRBV7-9 and TRBJ1-6; D possibly corresponds to TRBD1 (5 bases). There are 15 residues in the CDR3. CDR1 and CDR2 (germline): SEHNR, FQNEAQ (reference sequence). Trimming stripped 9 bases from V and 6 bases from J, with 18 bases between. The CDR3 DNA reads TGTGCCAGTTCGGGGCTCGGGCACCCTAATTCACCCCTCCACTTT. It translates to CASSGLGHPNSPLHF.

This clone was seen once. V usage is TRBV6-5 and J usage is TRBJ1-2; 7 bases line up with TRBD1. In germline, CDR1 is MNHEY, CDR2 SVGAGI. The V and J ends lost 11 bases and 2 bases, in that order; junction bases with no gene match: 8. There are 13 residues in the CDR3. The CDR3 loop is CASRQGENYGYTF. The CDR3 nucleotides are TGTGCCTCCCGACAGGGAGAGAACTATGGCTACACCTTC.

This chain connects TRBV28 to TRBJ2-7; 10 bases match TRBD1. The V segment lost 5 bases and the J segment 6 bases; nucleotides outside the gene matches: 10. The germline gives CDR1 MDHEN, CDR2 SYDVKM. This CDR3 is built from 15 residues. This chain's CDR3 is CASSLSGQGRREQYF. CDR3 nucleotides: TGTGCCAGCAGTCTCTCGGGACAGGGGAGACGCGAGCAGTACTTC.

The chain recombines TRBV10-3 with TRBJ2-7; D may be TRBD1 (5 bases). The CDR3 length is 14 residues. Germline values: CDR1 ENHRY, CDR2 SYGVKD. Trimming cost V 7 bases and J 7 bases, with 20 bases left between them. CDR3 nucleotides: TGTGCCATCACCCAACCAGGGCCCTTGGGGGAGCAGTACTTC. Its protein product is CAITQPGPLGEQYF.

This chain links TRBV13 with TRBJ2-7, with 10 positions matching TRBD2. The CDR3 is 16 residues long. The V and J ends lost 4 bases and 2 bases, in that order; junction bases with no gene match: 8. From germline, CDR1 is PRHDT and CDR2 FYEKMQ (reference sequence). CDR3 DNA: TGTGCCAGCAGCTCCAGACTAGCGGGCCAACCCTACGAGCAGTACTTC. This encodes CASSSRLAGQPYEQYF.

This chain links TRBV5-6 with TRBJ2-3; no reliable D call. Germline CDR1 is SGHDT and CDR2 is YYEEEE. With 2 bases removed from V and 5 bases from J, the gap between germline ends came to 6 bases. CDR3 length equals 12 residues. The CDR3 sequence is CASSLGLDTQYF. DNA of the CDR3: TGTGCCAGCAGCTTAGGCCTAGATACGCAGTATTTT.

The CDR3 DNA sequence: TGTGCCTGGAGACGCGGGAGGGTAGCCAAAAACATTCAGTACTTC. As protein: CAWRRGRVAKNIQYF. The chain is built from TRBV30 and TRBJ2-4; 9 bases are a match to TRBD2. This CDR3 comprises 15 residues. V was clipped by 3 bases and J by 0 bases; unmatched bases: 3. Per the germline V gene, CDR1 is GTSNPN and CDR2 is SVGIG (reference sequence). Combining the CDR3 with reference TRBV30 and TRBJ2-4 gives the whole variable domain SQTIHQWPATLVQPVGSPLSLECTVEGTSNPNLYWYRQAAGRGLQLLFYSVGIGQISSEVPQNLSASRPQDRQFILSSKKLLLSDSGFYLCAWRRGRVAKNIQYFGAGTRLSVL.

V gene TRBV19 combines with J gene TRBJ2-2; 9 positions agree with TRBD1. Germline CDR1 LNHDA, CDR2 SQIVND (reference sequence). The trim removed 8 bases at V and 5 bases at J, leaving 9 bases unmatched. CDR3 length: 15 residues. The CDR3 is CASQMWTGVTGELFF. CDR3 nucleotide sequence: TGTGCCAGTCAAATGTGGACAGGGGTGACCGGGGAGCTGTTTTTT.

This clone was found once. The chain uses TRBV6-5 and TRBJ2-2; TRBD1 aligns across 10 bases. Germline V CDR1 and CDR2: MNHEY, SVGAGI. The CDR3 is 16 amino acids. Losses at the gene ends were 0 bases for V and 5 bases for J; bases not matched to a gene: 3. The CDR3 region has the DNA TGTGCCAGCAGTTACTCAGGGACAGGGGAAACCGGGGAGCTGTTTTTT. This sequence encodes CASSYSGTGETGELFF.

The CDR3 here is CASSFSGVYNEQFF. CDR3 nucleotides: TGTGCCAGCAGTTTCTCAGGGGTATACAATGAGCAGTTCTTC. The chain carries TRBV27 and TRBJ2-1, with D possibly TRBD1 on 6 matching bases. The CDR3 length is 14 residues. Germline CDR1 reads MNHEY; CDR2 reads SMNVEV (reference sequence). V lost 3 bases and J 4 bases, leaving 10 bases between the germline ends.

The CDR3 is CASSFWGTSDEQYF. CDR3 bases: TGTGCCAGCAGCTTTTGGGGGACTAGCGACGAGCAGTACTTC. The chain employs TRBV7-9 and TRBJ2-7; 10 nucleotides line up with TRBD2. Germline V gene sequence: CDR1 SEHNR, CDR2 FQNEAQ (reference sequence). The CDR3 runs to 14 residues. V was clipped by 3 bases and J by 5 bases; unmatched bases: 4.

The chain recombines TRBV20-1 with TRBJ1-2; the match to TRBD1 covers 8 bases. V shed 3 bases and J 4 bases; nucleotides not matched to a gene: 10. This CDR3 region has 15 residues. CDR1 and CDR2 (germline): DFQATT, SNEGSKA (reference sequence). The CDR3 DNA sequence: TGCAGTGCTAGTCGACAGGGGAGGTATGGCTATGGCTACACCTTC. This gives the protein CSASRQGRYGYGYTF.

The rearrangement joins TRBV5-1 to TRBJ2-3, with TRBD1 as a possible D gene (5 bases). CDR3 length equals 15 residues. V lost 0 bases to trimming and J lost 0 bases, with 8 bases between them. Germline V gives CDR1 SGHRS, CDR2 YFSETQ. The CDR3 protein is CASSLGQSSTDTQYF. The DNA for the CDR3 is TGCGCCAGCAGCTTGGGACAGTCTAGCACAGATACGCAGTATTTT.

The genes are TRBV28 and TRBJ2-5; D possibly corresponds to TRBD2 (5 bases). This CDR3 contains 14 residues. Germline CDR1 reads MDHEN; CDR2 reads SYDVKM. V was pared by 4 bases and J by 7 bases, with 16 bases between. The CDR3 DNA is TGTGCCAGCAGTTCCCGATCCCACCGGGGGACCCAGTACTTC. Its protein is CASSSRSHRGTQYF. Complete variable domain (other parts from reference TRBV28 and TRBJ2-5): DVKVTQSSRYLVKRTGEKVFLECVQDMDHENMFWYRQDPGLGLRLIYFSYDVKMKEKGDIPEGYSVSREKKERFSLILESASTNQTSMYLCASSSRSHRGTQYFGPGTRLLVL.

The genes are TRBV3-1 (or the pseudogene TRBV3-2) and TRBJ2-5, with TRBD1 as a possible D gene (6 bases). The V and J ends lost 3 bases and 4 bases respectively, with 15 bases between them. The CDR3 runs 15 residues. Germline V gene data show CDR1 as LGHDT and CDR2 as YNNKEL (reference sequence). The CDR3 loop is CASSHRLQGLETQYF. CDR3 in DNA: TGTGCCAGCAGCCATAGGTTACAGGGCCTAGAGACCCAGTACTTC.

The gene calls are TRBV19 and TRBJ2-2; 7 bases align to TRBD1. Germline CDR1 and CDR2: LNHDA and SQIVND (reference sequence). The V gene end was trimmed by 0 bases and the J gene end by 7 bases; junction bases not matched to a gene: 5. The CDR3 sequence is 15 residues long. CDR3: CASSIETGRGGELFF. Written as DNA, the CDR3 is TGTGCCAGTAGTATAGAGACAGGGCGCGGCGGGGAGCTGTTTTTT. Full variable domain (outside the CDR3, taken from reference TRBV19 and TRBJ2-2): DGGITQSPKYLFRKEGQNVTLSCEQNLNHDAMYWYRQDPGQGLRLIYYSQIVNDFQKGDIAEGYSVSREKKESFPLTVTSAQKNPTAFYLCASSIETGRGGELFFGEGSRLTVL.

The V and J genes are TRBV6-5 and TRBJ2-7; 8 positions match TRBD2. Germline CDR1 and CDR2: MNHEY and SVGAGI. Losses at the gene ends were 3 bases for V and 7 bases for J; bases not matched to a gene: 5. The CDR3 contains 13 residues. DNA of the CDR3: TGTGCCAGCAGTTATAGCGGGACCAGGGAGCAGTACTTC. Its protein product is CASSYSGTREQYF.

The table lists this clone with a few counts. The J gene is TRBJ1-1, the V gene TRBV19; possible D gene TRBD1, 5 bases. The V gene's germline CDR1 is LNHDA and CDR2 SQIVND (reference sequence). There are 14 residues in the CDR3. Trimming took 7 bases from V and 2 from J, leaving 14 bases between them. The DNA of the CDR3 is TGTGCCAGTATCCCAGGGAGGAGAAACACTGAAGCTTTCTTT. This gives the protein CASIPGRRNTEAFF.

The chain has TRBV6-2 or TRBV6-3 and TRBJ2-1; TRBD2 aligns across 13 bases. V was pared by 4 bases and J by 2 bases, with 8 bases of the junction left unmatched. Germline loops: CDR1 MNHEY, CDR2 SVGEGT. The CDR3 contains 18 residues. The CDR3 sequence is CASSFGTSGIVAYNEQFF. The CDR3 bases are TGTGCCAGCAGTTTCGGGACTAGCGGGATTGTCGCCTACAATGAGCAGTTCTTC.

V gene TRBV5-3 combines with J gene TRBJ2-2; the D call may be TRBD1 or TRBD2 (5 bases each). TRBV5-3 is recorded as an ORF, its role being uncertain. This CDR3 spans 10 amino acids. In nucleotides, the CDR3 is TGTGTCTCGGGGCCCGGCGGGCTGTTTTTT. Amino acid sequence: CVSGPGGLFF.

CDR3 in amino acids: CASSYDRDQPQHF. The CDR3 DNA reads as TGTGCCAGCAGTTACGACAGAGATCAGCCCCAGCATTTT. The V gene is TRBV6-5, the J gene TRBJ1-5; TRBD1 is a possible D gene (5 bases). V was cut by 2 bases and J by 5 bases, with 7 bases left in between. The germline CDR1 and CDR2 sequences are MNHEY and SVGAGI. CDR3 length: 13 amino acids.

The chain carries TRBV2 and TRBJ2-5; 7 nucleotides line up with TRBD1. The CDR3 has 14 amino acids. The junction had 7 bases not matched to a gene; V was cut back by 6 bases and J by 3 bases. CDR1 and CDR2 from the germline V gene are SNHLY and FYNNEI. CDR3 in amino acids: CASRQGTAEETQYF. DNA of the CDR3: TGTGCCAGCAGACAGGGGACGGCAGAAGAGACCCAGTACTTC.